Below, 8 T cell receptor beta chains from the same sample are listed, as sequenced in a study of T cell responses to AZD1222 COVID-19 vaccine (dated by TCRdb to about 2021). The library came from the immunoSEQ multiplex PCR assay. As stored in TCRdb, this immuneACCESS dataset retains in-frame rearrangements with V and J assigned. A fraction of the clones does not appear; measured against another copy, unresolved V genes explain less than half of the discrepancy, and the remainder lacks a known reason. The sample yields 100,000 or so clones; around 94% were counted once. Jointly, the top ten make up 2% to 2.5% of the sample. What the time point label conveys for this sample: baseline before first vaccination. This sample comprised peripheral blood, obtained on day 0 of AZD1222 vaccination. Every receptor here comes from an adult in good health.

The rearrangement links TRBV14 to TRBJ2-5; D uncertain. Germline assignment: CDR1 SGHDN and CDR2 FVKESK. The CDR3 contains 13 residues. Deletions cut 1 base from V and 5 bases from J, with 8 bases between. The CDR3 DNA reads TGTGCCAGCAGCCAAGTAGGGTCCGAGACCCAGTACTTC. This translates into CASSQVGSETQYF.

The chain uses TRBV11-2 and TRBJ1-6; 9 bases agree with TRBD1. Germline V gene data show CDR1 as SGHAT and CDR2 as FQNNGV. CDR3 size: 16 residues. With V trimmed by 7 bases and J by 9 bases, 13 bases remained unmatched. As DNA, the CDR3 is TGTGCCAGCAACCTAGGGGCGGGACAGGGTGGTTCACCCCTCCACTTT. This encodes CASNLGAGQGGSPLHF. The full variable domain, its missing parts supplied by reference TRBV11-2 and TRBJ1-6, is EAGVAQSPRYKIIEKRQSVAFWCNPISGHATLYWYQQILGQGPKLLIQFQNNGVVDDSQLPKDRFSAERLKGVDSTLKIQPAKLEDSAVYLCASNLGAGQGGSPLHFGNGTRLTVT.

The chain joins TRBV20-1 to TRBJ1-1; D possibly corresponds to TRBD1 (5 bases). Germline assignment: CDR1 DFQATT and CDR2 SNEGSKA (reference sequence). There are 16 residues in the CDR3. Trimming cost V 3 bases and J 1 base, with 18 bases left between them. The CDR3 sequence: CSASPHSGKPNTEAFF. CDR3 sequence (DNA): TGCAGTGCTAGTCCACACTCAGGGAAACCGAACACTGAAGCTTTCTTT.

V is TRBV5-4 and J is TRBJ1-6; D perhaps matches TRBD1 (6 bases). Germline CDR1 is SGHNT and CDR2 is YYREEE (reference sequence). CDR3 length equals 17 residues. Deletions cut 3 bases from V and 6 bases from J, with 19 bases between. Here the CDR3 reads CASSSDSSGQLNSPLHF. The CDR3, as DNA: TGTGCCAGCAGCTCAGACTCCAGTGGACAGCTTAATTCACCCCTCCACTTT.

In nucleotides, the CDR3 is TGTGCCAGCACCAAGGACAGGGAGGACCAGCCCCAGCATTTT. Its translation is CASTKDREDQPQHF. The chain carries TRBV2 and TRBJ1-5; TRBD1 agrees at 8 bases. Germline CDR1 reads SNHLY; CDR2 reads FYNNEI. The ends lost 7 bases at V and 7 bases at J; junction bases unmatched: 9. This CDR3 spans 14 amino acids.

This chain connects TRBV7-9 to TRBJ2-7; 10 nucleotides agree with TRBD1. V shed 5 bases and J 4 bases; nucleotides not matched to a gene: 5. The germline V gene has CDR1 SEHNR and CDR2 FQNEAQ (reference sequence). This CDR3 has 14 amino acids. This chain's CDR3 is CASSKGQGSYEQYF. The CDR3 DNA reads as TGTGCCAGCAGCAAGGGACAGGGGAGTTACGAGCAGTACTTC.

The chain couples TRBV25-1 to TRBJ2-3, with 7 nucleotides matching TRBD2. The germline CDR1 and CDR2 sequences are MGHDK and SYGVNS. The V segment lost 4 bases and the J segment 4 bases; nucleotides outside the gene matches: 11. The CDR3 totals 16 residues. The CDR3 region is CASSARDSGRADTQYF. The CDR3 nucleotides read TGTGCCAGCAGTGCCCGGGACTCAGGGAGGGCAGATACGCAGTATTTT.

The rearrangement links TRBV6-1 to TRBJ1-6; D call uncertain. The CDR3 length is 16 residues. CDR1 is MNHNS and CDR2 is SASEGT in the germline V gene. V lost 0 bases to trimming and J lost 2 bases, with 8 bases between them. The CDR3 reads CASSEASGTYNSPLHF. DNA of the CDR3: TGTGCCAGCAGTGAAGCTTCCGGGACCTATAATTCACCCCTCCACTTT.